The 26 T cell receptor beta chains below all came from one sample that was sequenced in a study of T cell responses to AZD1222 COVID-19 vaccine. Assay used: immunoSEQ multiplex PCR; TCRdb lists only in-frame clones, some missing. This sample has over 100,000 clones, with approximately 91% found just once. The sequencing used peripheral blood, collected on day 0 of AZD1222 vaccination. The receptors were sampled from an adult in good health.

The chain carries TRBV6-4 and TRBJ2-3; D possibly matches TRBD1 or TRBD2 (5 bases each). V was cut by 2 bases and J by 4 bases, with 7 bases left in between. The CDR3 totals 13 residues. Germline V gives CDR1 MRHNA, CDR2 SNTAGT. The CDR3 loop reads CASSDRDPDTQYF. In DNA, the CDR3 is TGTGCCAGCAGTGACAGGGACCCAGATACGCAGTATTTT.

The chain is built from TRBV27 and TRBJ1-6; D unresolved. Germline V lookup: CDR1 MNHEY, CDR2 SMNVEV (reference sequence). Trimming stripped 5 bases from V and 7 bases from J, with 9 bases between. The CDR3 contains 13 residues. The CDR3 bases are TGTGCCAGCAGTATGACGGCCAATTCACCCCTCCACTTT. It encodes CASSMTANSPLHF.

In DNA form, the CDR3 reads TGTGCCAGCAACCGACCTGACTTAACAGGCGCCCTTAACTATGGCTACACCTTC. Amino acid sequence: CASNRPDLTGALNYGYTF. The V gene is TRBV5-4, the J gene TRBJ1-2, with D tentatively TRBD1 (5 bases). The V gene lost 6 bases and the J gene lost 1 base, with 25 bases spanning the gap. CDR1 is SGHNT, CDR2 YYREEE, per germline (reference sequence). This CDR3 contains 18 residues.

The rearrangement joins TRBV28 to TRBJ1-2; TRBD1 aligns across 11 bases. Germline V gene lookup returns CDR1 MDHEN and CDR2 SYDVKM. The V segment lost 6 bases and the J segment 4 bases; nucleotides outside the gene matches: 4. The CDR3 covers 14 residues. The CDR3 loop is CASSRTGGTYGYTF. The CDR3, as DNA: TGTGCCAGCAGCCGGACAGGGGGCACCTATGGCTACACCTTC.

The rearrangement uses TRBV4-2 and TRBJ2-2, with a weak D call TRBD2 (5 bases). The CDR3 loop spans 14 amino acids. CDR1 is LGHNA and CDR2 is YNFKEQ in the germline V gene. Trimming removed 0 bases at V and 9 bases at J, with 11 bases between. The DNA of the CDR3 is TGTGCCAGCAGCCAAGAATGGGCTAGCCGGGAGCTGTTTTTT. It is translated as CASSQEWASRELFF.

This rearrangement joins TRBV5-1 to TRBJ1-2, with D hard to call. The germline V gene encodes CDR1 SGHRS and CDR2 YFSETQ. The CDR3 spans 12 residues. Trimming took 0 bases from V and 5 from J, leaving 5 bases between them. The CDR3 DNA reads TGCGCCAGCAGCTTGGATGATTATGGCTACACCTTC. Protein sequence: CASSLDDYGYTF.

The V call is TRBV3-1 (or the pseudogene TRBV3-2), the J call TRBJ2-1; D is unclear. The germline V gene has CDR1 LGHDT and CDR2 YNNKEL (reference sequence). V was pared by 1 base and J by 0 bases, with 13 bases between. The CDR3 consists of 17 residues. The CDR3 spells CASSQATPVGSYNEQFF. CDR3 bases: TGTGCCAGCAGCCAAGCCACCCCGGTAGGCTCCTACAATGAGCAGTTCTTC.

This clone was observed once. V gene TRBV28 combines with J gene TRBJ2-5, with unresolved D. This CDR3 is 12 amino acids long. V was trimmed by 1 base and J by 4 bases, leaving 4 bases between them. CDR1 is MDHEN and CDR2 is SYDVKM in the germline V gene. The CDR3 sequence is CASSLLGETQYF. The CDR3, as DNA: TGTGCCAGCAGTTTATTAGGAGAGACCCAGTACTTC.

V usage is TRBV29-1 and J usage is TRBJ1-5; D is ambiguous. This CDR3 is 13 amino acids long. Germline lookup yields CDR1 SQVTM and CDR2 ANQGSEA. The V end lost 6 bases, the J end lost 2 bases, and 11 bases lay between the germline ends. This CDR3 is CSVAAGGNQPQHF. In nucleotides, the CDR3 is TGCAGCGTCGCGGCCGGGGGCAATCAGCCCCAGCATTTT.

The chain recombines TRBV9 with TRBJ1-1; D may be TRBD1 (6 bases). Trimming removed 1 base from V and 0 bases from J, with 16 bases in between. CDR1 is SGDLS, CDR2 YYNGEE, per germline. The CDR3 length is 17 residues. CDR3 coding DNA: TGTGCCAGCAGCGTATCAGCCGGGACACCGATGAACACTGAAGCTTTCTTT. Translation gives CASSVSAGTPMNTEAFF.

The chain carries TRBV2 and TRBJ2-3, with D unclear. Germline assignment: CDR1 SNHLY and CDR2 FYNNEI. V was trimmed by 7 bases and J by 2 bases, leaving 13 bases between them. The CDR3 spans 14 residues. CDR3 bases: TGTGCCAGCAACCAAAGGGTCCACACAGATACGCAGTATTTT. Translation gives CASNQRVHTDTQYF.

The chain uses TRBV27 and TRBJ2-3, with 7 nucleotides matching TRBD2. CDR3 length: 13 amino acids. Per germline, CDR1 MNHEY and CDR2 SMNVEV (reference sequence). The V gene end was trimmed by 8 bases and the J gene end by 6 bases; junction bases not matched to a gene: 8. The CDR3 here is CASRGGSSDTQYF. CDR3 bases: TGTGCCAGCCGGGGCGGGAGCTCCGATACGCAGTATTTT.

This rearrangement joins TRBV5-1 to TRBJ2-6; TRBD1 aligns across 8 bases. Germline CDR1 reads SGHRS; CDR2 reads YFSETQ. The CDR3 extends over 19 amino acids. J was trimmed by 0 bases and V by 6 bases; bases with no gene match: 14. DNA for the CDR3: TGCGCCAGCAATGGGTATAAAGGACAGGGATTCTCTGGGGCCAACGTCCTGACTTTC. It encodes CASNGYKGQGFSGANVLTF.

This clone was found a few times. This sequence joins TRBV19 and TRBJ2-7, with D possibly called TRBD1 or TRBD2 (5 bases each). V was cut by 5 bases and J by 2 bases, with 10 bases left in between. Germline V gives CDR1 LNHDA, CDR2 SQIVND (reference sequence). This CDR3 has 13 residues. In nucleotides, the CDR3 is TGTGCCAGTAGTCGTGGGGGTCCCTACGAGCAGTACTTC. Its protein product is CASSRGGPYEQYF.

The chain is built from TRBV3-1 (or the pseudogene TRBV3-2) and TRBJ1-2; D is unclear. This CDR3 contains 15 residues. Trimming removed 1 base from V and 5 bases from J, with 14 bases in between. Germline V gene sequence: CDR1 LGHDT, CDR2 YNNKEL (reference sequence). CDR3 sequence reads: CASSQGKGNQYGYTF. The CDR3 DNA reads TGTGCCAGCAGCCAAGGTAAAGGAAATCAGTATGGCTACACCTTC.

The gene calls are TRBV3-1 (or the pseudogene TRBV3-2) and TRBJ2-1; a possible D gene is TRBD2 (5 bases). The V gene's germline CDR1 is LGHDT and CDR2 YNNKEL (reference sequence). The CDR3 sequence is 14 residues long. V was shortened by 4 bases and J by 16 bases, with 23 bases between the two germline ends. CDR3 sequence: CASSPEAPVPPSFF. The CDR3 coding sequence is TGTGCCAGCAGCCCCGAGGCACCGGTTCCTCCTAGCTTCTTC.

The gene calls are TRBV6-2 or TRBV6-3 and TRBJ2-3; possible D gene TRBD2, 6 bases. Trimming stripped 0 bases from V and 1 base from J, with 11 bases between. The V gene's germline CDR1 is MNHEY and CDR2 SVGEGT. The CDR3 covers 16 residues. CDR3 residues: CASSYSRGIGTDTQYF. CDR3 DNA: TGTGCCAGCAGTTACTCCCGCGGGATTGGCACAGATACGCAGTATTTT.

The CDR3 sequence is CPRSPQGARNQPQHF. As DNA, the CDR3 is TGCCCCCGCAGCCCACAGGGGGCGCGGAATCAGCCCCAGCATTTT. This chain joins TRBV10-2 and TRBJ1-5; 9 bases align to TRBD1. The germline CDR1 and CDR2 sequences are WSHSY and SAAADI. The CDR3 loop spans 15 amino acids.

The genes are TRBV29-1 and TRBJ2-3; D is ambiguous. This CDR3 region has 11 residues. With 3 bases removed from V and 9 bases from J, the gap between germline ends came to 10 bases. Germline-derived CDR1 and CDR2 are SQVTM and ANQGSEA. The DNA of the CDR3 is TGCAGCGTTGAGGTCCAGTCGACGCAGTATTTT. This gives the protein CSVEVQSTQYF.

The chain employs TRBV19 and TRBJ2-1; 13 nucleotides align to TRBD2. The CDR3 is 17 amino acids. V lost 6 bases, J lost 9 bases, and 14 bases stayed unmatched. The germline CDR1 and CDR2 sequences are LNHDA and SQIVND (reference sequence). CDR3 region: CASRPPFGTSGKGEQFF. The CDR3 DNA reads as TGTGCCAGTAGGCCCCCCTTCGGGACTAGCGGGAAGGGTGAGCAGTTCTTC.

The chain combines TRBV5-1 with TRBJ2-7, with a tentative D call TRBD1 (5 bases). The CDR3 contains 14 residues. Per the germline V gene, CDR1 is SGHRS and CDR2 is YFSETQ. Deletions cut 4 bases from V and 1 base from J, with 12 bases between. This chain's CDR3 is CASSPPDSSYEQYF. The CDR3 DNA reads TGCGCCAGCAGCCCACCCGACAGTTCCTACGAGCAGTACTTC.

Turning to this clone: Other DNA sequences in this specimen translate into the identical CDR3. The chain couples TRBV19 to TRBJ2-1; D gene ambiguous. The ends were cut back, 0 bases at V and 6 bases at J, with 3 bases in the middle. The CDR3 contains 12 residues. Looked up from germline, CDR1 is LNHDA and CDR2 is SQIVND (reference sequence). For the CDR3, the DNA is TGTGCCAGTAGTATAGACCGCAATGAGCAGTTCTTC. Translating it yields CASSIDRNEQFF.

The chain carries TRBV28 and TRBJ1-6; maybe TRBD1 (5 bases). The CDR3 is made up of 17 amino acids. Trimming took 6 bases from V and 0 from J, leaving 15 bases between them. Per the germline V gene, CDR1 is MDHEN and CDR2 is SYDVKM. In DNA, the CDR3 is TGTGCCAGCAGACCACCCGGGGCGAGCTCCTATAATTCACCCCTCCACTTT. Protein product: CASRPPGASSYNSPLHF.

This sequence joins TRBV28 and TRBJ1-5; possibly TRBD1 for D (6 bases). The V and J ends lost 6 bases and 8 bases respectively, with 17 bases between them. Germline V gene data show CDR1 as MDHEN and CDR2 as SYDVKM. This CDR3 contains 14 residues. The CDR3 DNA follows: TGTGCCAGCAGGGAGCGGGGGGCCGAGAAGCCCCAGCATTTT. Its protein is CASRERGAEKPQHF.

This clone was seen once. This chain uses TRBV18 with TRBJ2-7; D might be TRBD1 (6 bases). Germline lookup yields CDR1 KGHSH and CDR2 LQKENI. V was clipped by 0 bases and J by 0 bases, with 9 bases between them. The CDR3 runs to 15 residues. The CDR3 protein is CASSPPDRSSYEQYF. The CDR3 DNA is TGTGCCAGCTCACCACCGGACAGAAGCTCCTACGAGCAGTACTTC.

In DNA, the CDR3 is TGTGCCAGCAGCTTGGAAGTGGCACCGAACACTGAAGCTTTCTTT. Translated, it gives CASSLEVAPNTEAFF. The V gene is TRBV5-4, the J gene TRBJ1-1; no definite D call. V was clipped by 0 bases and J by 1 base, with 10 bases between them. The CDR3 is made up of 15 amino acids. The germline CDR1 and CDR2 sequences are SGHNT and YYREEE (reference sequence).